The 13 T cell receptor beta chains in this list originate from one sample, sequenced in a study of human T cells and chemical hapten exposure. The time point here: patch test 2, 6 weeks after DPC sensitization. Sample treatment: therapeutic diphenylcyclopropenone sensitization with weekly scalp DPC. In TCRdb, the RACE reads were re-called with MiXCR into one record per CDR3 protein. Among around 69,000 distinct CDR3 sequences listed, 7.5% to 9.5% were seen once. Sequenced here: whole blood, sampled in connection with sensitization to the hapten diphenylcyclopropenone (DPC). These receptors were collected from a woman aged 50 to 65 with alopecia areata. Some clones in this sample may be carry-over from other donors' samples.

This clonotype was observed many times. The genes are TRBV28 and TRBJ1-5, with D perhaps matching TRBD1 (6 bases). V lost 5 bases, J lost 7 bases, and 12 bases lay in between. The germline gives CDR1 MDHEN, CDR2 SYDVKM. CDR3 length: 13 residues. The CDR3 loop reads CASSTTGFQPQHF. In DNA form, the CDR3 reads TGTGCCAGCAGTACTACAGGGTTCCAGCCCCAGCATTTT.

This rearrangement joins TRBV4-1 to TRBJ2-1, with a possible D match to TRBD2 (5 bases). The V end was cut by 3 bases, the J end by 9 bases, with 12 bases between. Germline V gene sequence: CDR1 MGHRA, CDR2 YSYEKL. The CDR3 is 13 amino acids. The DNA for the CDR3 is TGCGCCAGCAGCCAGAGCGGACGGAGTGAGCAGTTCTTC. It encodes CASSQSGRSEQFF.

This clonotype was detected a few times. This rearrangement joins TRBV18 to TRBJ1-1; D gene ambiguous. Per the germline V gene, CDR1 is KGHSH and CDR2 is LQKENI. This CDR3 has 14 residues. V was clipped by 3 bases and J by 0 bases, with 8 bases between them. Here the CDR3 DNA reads TGTGCCAGCTCACCGCCCGGAATGAACACTGAAGCTTTCTTT. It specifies CASSPPGMNTEAFF.

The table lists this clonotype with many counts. The CDR3 bases are TGTGCCAGCAGCCAAGAGCTCGGGGTGACTGAAGCTTTCTTT. This gives the protein CASSQELGVTEAFF. The chain recombines TRBV3-1 with TRBJ1-1; D unresolved. V lost 0 bases to trimming and J lost 5 bases, with 10 bases between them. The germline V gene has CDR1 LGHDT and CDR2 YNNKEL (reference sequence). This CDR3 is built from 14 residues.

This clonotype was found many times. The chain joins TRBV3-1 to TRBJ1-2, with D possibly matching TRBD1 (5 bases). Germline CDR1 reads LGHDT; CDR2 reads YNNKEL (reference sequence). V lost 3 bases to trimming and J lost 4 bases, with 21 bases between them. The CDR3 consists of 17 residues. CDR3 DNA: TGTGCCAGCAGCCAGAGGGGCGGAGAGATAACCGGCTATGGCTACACCTTC. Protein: CASSQRGGEITGYGYTF.

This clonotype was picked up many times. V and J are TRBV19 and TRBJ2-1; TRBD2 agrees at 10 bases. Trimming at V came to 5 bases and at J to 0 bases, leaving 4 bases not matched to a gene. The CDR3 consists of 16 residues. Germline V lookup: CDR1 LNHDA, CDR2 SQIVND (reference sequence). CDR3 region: CASSVTSGFSYNEQFF. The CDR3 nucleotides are TGTGCCAGTAGTGTGACTAGCGGGTTCTCCTACAATGAGCAGTTCTTC. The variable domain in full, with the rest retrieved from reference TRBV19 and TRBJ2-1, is DGGITQSPKYLFRKEGQNVTLSCEQNLNHDAMYWYRQDPGQGLRLIYYSQIVNDFQKGDIAEGYSVSREKKESFPLTVTSAQKNPTAFYLCASSVTSGFSYNEQFFGPGTRLTVL.

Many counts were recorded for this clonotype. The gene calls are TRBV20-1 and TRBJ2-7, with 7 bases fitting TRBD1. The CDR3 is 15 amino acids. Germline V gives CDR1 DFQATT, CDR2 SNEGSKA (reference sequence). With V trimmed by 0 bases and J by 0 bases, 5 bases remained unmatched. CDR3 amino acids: CSARDPRDSSYEQYF. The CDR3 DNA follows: TGCAGTGCTAGAGATCCGAGGGACAGCTCCTACGAGCAGTACTTC.

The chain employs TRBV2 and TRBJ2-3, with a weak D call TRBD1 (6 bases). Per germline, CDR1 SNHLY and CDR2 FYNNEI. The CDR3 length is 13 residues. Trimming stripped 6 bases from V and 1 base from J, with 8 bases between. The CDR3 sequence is CASSRQGTDTQYF. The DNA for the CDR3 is TGTGCCAGCAGCCGACAGGGCACAGATACGCAGTATTTT.

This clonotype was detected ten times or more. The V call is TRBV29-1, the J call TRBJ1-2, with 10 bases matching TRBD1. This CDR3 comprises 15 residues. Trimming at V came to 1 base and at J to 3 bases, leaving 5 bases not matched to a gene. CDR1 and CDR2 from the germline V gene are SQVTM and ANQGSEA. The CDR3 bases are TGCAGCGTTGAAGGTGGGGGGACAGGGGACTATGGCTACACCTTC. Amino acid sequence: CSVEGGGTGDYGYTF.

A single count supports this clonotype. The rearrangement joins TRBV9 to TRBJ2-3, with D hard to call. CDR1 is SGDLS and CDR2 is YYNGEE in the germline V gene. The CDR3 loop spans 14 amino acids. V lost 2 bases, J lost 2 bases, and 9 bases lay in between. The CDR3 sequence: CASSVSQHTDTQYF. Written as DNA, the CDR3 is TGTGCCAGCAGCGTGTCCCAACACACAGATACGCAGTATTTT. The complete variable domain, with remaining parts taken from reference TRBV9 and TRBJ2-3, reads DSGVTQTPKHLITATGQRVTLRCSPRSGDLSVYWYQQSLDQGLQFLIQYYNGEERAKGNILERFSAQQFPDLHSELNLSSLELGDSALYFCASSVSQHTDTQYFGPGTRLTVL.

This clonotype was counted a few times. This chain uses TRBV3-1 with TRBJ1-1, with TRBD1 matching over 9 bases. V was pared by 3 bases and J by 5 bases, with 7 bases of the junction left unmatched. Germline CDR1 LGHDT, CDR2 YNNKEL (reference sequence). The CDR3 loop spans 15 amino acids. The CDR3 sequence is CASSHPGTGRTEAFF. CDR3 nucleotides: TGTGCCAGCAGCCACCCCGGGACAGGGAGAACTGAAGCTTTCTTT.

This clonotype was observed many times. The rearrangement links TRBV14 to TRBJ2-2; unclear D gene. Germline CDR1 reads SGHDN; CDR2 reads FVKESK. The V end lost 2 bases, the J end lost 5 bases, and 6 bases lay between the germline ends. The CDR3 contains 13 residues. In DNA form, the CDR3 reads TGTGCCAGCAGCCAATGGGTTACCGGGGAGCTGTTTTTT. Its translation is CASSQWVTGELFF.

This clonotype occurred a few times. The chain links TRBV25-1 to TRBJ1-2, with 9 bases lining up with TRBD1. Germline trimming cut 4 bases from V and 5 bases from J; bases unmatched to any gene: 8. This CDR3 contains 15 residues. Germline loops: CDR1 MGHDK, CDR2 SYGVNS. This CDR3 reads CASSVTGTGRYGYTF. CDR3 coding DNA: TGTGCCAGCAGTGTAACTGGGACAGGGAGGTATGGCTACACCTTC.